The clone carrying this TCR beta chain was counted a few times. Its antigen is unidentified. The record originates from a study of T cells after yellow fever vaccination. Study-wide context: Fractions with few cells were prepared using SMART-Seq v4 Ultra Low Input.

Germline CDR1 is KGHSH and CDR2 is LQKENI. The length of the CDR3 is 15 residues. The V and J ends lost 6 bases and 2 bases respectively, with 17 bases between them. Broader study findings: Most clones from primary vaccination resurfaced after the booster (roughly 96% CD4, around 91% CD8). Peaking on day 5 versus 15, the secondary response was faster but weaker.

As TCR cDNA was made by 5'RACE template switching, a universal primer site and UMIs were added. MiXCR, run by TCRdb on the 5' RACE reads, gives a single entry per CDR3 protein. Here the sample spans a few hundred thousand distinct CDR3 sequences, approximately 12% being singletons. The sequence was collected from a man in his late teens or twenties who received the YFV17D yellow fever vaccine. V is TRBV18 and J is TRBJ2-7; D gene uncertain. Here the sequenced sample was CD4+ T cells sorted from PBMCs, taken 15 days after the yellow fever booster vaccination. The CDR3 sequence: CASSLEQADAYEQYF. CDR3 nucleotides: TGTGCCAGCTCTCTCGAGCAGGCGGACGCCTACGAGCAGTACTTC.